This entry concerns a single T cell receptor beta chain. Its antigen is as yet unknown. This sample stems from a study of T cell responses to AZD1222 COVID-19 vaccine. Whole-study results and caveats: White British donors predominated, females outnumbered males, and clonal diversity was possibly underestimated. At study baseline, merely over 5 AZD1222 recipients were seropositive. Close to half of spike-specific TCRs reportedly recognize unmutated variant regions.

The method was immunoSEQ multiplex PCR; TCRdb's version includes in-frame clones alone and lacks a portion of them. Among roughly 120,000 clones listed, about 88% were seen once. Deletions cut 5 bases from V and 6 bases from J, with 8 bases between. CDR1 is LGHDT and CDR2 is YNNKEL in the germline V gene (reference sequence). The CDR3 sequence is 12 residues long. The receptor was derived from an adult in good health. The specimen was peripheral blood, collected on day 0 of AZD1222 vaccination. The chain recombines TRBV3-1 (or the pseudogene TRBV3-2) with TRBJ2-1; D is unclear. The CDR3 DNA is TGTGCCAGCAGCTTTAGAGCCAATGAGCAGTTCTTC. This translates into CASSFRANEQFF.